The 31 T cell receptor beta chains below were found in one sample sequenced in a study of control samples from healthy donors and cancer patients. Clones were read by immunoSEQ multiplex PCR, and TCRdb kept only the in-frame ones, dropping some. The sample lists about 40,000 clones; about 93% were seen once. Sample: blood. These receptors all come from a woman between 45 and 60 years old in good health.

The chain has TRBV10-1 and TRBJ1-3; no reliable D call. CDR3 size: 13 residues. Germline assignment: CDR1 WNHNN and CDR2 SYGVQD (reference sequence). Trimming took 10 bases from V and 2 from J, leaving 12 bases between them. The CDR3, as DNA: TGCGCCATCCAACCCGGACCTGGAAACACCATATATTTT. Protein: CAIQPGPGNTIYF.

The chain combines TRBV30 with TRBJ1-3; tentative D call: TRBD1 (6 bases). The CDR3 extends over 15 amino acids. Trimming cost V 4 bases and J 0 bases, with 13 bases left between them. CDR1 and CDR2 (germline): GTSNPN, SVGIG (reference sequence). CDR3 in DNA: TGTGCCTGGAACGGACGGGGGCCCTCTGGAAACACCATATATTTT. Translating it yields CAWNGRGPSGNTIYF.

This chain uses TRBV7-3 with TRBJ2-1; 8 positions agree with TRBD1. Germline values: CDR1 SGHTA, CDR2 FQGTGA. The V segment lost 5 bases and the J segment 6 bases; nucleotides outside the gene matches: 9. The CDR3 spans 15 residues. This CDR3 reads CASSPRQGSVNEQFF. Written as DNA, the CDR3 is TGTGCCAGCAGCCCCAGACAGGGGTCTGTCAATGAGCAGTTCTTC.

The chain combines TRBV6-6 with TRBJ2-3; 11 bases are shared with TRBD2. J lost 3 bases, V lost 5 bases, and 13 bases had no gene match. Germline values: CDR1 MNHNY, CDR2 SVGAGI (reference sequence). The CDR3 length is 18 residues. The DNA for the CDR3 is TGTGCCAGCAGTCTACAGAGTATAGCGGGGGGGAAAACAGATACGCAGTATTTT. It encodes CASSLQSIAGGKTDTQYF.

Comment on this clone: At one of its ends the junction is not consistent with the germline gene, which may arise from a read error. This chain connects TRBV11-2 to TRBJ2-5; D not certain. The CDR3 loop spans 11 amino acids. The germline gives CDR1 SGHAT, CDR2 FQNNGV. CDR3 DNA sequence: TGTGCCAGCAGCAACCAGGAGACCCAGTACTTC. The encoded protein is CASSNQETQYF.

This chain links TRBV4-2 with TRBJ1-5; D is ambiguous. The CDR3 is made up of 12 amino acids. Germline CDR1 is LGHNA and CDR2 is YNFKEQ. V lost 1 base and J 4 bases, leaving 2 bases between the germline ends. CDR3 sequence reads: CASSQVNQPQHF. The CDR3, as DNA: TGTGCCAGCAGCCAAGTGAATCAGCCCCAGCATTTT.

The chain is built from TRBV7-6 and TRBJ2-2; 11 bases are shared with TRBD1. Unmatched junction bases numbered 2, after V lost 2 bases and J lost 6 bases. CDR3 size: 15 residues. The germline V gene has CDR1 SGHVS and CDR2 FNYEAQ. For the CDR3, the DNA is TGTGCCAGCAGCTTAACGGGACAGGGGGCCGGGGAGCTGTTTTTT. It yields the protein CASSLTGQGAGELFF.

The chain recombines TRBV12-3 or TRBV12-4 with TRBJ1-1; 8 nucleotides agree with TRBD1. The CDR3 sequence is 11 residues long. The V gene end was trimmed by 4 bases and the J gene end by 12 bases; junction bases not matched to a gene: 4. The CDR3 DNA reads TGTGCCAGCAGTTCCGGACAGGGTTCTTTCTTT. This codes for CASSSGQGSFF.

This clone has only one observation. The V and J genes are TRBV30 and TRBJ1-3; no clear D gene. Trimming removed 6 bases from V and 0 bases from J, with 12 bases in between. Germline V gene sequence: CDR1 GTSNPN, CDR2 SVGIG (reference sequence). The CDR3 sequence is 14 residues long. The CDR3 loop is CACSDAGSGNTIYF. The DNA for the CDR3 is TGTGCCTGCTCGGACGCGGGCTCTGGAAACACCATATATTTT.

This chain links TRBV28 with TRBJ1-5; D uncertain. This CDR3 contains 12 residues. The V gene lost 8 bases and the J gene lost 10 bases, with 15 bases spanning the gap. The germline V gene has CDR1 MDHEN and CDR2 SYDVKM. The CDR3 region is CASLPQSGPQHF. In DNA form, the CDR3 reads TGTGCCAGCCTCCCCCAATCAGGCCCCCAGCATTTT.

The V call is TRBV6-6, the J call TRBJ1-2; TRBD1 matches 8 bases. There are 16 residues in the CDR3. With V trimmed by 6 bases and J by 5 bases, 14 bases remained unmatched. CDR1 and CDR2 (germline): MNHNY, SVGAGI (reference sequence). The CDR3 DNA is TGTGCCAGCAGCCAACCGGGACAGGAATGGAGTTATGGCTACACCTTC. This codes for CASSQPGQEWSYGYTF.

The CDR3 DNA follows: TGTGCCAGCAGCTTAGGTATTTCGACAGGGACGGAGACCCAGTACTTC. This encodes CASSLGISTGTETQYF. The V and J genes are TRBV7-9 and TRBJ2-5; 7 bases agree with TRBD1. The trim removed 1 base at V and 5 bases at J, leaving 10 bases unmatched. This CDR3 has 16 residues. Germline V gene data show CDR1 as SEHNR and CDR2 as FQNEAQ (reference sequence).

This rearrangement joins TRBV20-1 to TRBJ2-7; a possible D gene is TRBD1 (6 bases). The CDR3 is 11 residues long. The V gene's germline CDR1 is DFQATT and CDR2 SNEGSKA (reference sequence). V was shortened by 6 bases and J by 5 bases, with 11 bases between the two germline ends. The CDR3 bases are TGCAGTGCCGTTGACAGGCACGAGCAGTACTTC. This gives the protein CSAVDRHEQYF.

The genes are TRBV28 and TRBJ1-1; TRBD1 agrees at 7 bases. This CDR3 contains 13 residues. Germline V CDR1 and CDR2: MDHEN, SYDVKM. V gave up 8 bases and J gave up 3 bases; unmatched junction bases: 6. The CDR3: CASLTGWDTEAFF. As DNA, the CDR3 is TGTGCCAGCCTGACAGGGTGGGACACTGAAGCTTTCTTT.

The DNA for the CDR3 is TGTGCCAGCAGTGGGCTGGGGATCCTTAACTATGGCTACACCTTC. As protein: CASSGLGILNYGYTF. The rearrangement links TRBV6-2 or TRBV6-3 to TRBJ1-2; no reliable D call. This CDR3 contains 15 residues. The germline V gene has CDR1 MNHEY and CDR2 SVGEGT. V lost 5 bases and J lost 1, with 14 bases in between.

In this sample, this clone turned up once. The gene calls are TRBV19 and TRBJ2-2; tentatively, D is TRBD1 (6 bases). The germline CDR1 and CDR2 sequences are LNHDA and SQIVND (reference sequence). V lost 1 base and J lost 7, with 13 bases in between. The CDR3 sequence is 15 residues long. In DNA form, the CDR3 reads TGTGCCAGTAGTATAGGTAACAGGGTTGGCGGGGAGCTGTTTTTT. It specifies CASSIGNRVGGELFF.

The table lists this clone with a count of one. The chain employs TRBV29-1 and TRBJ2-7; D is uncertain. V was trimmed by 7 bases and J by 6 bases, leaving 16 bases between them. Germline CDR1 is SQVTM and CDR2 is ANQGSEA. This CDR3 has 12 residues. The CDR3: CSASSSSVEQYF. CDR3 DNA: TGCAGCGCTTCCAGCTCGAGCGTCGAGCAGTACTTC.

The V gene is TRBV6-5, the J gene TRBJ2-3, with D possibly being TRBD1 (6 bases). Germline CDR1 and CDR2: MNHEY and SVGAGI. This CDR3 is 12 amino acids long. The DNA of the CDR3 is TGTGTGGTCAGGGGCGAAACAGATACGCAGTATTTT. It translates to CVVRGETDTQYF.

The V and J genes are TRBV3-1 (or the pseudogene TRBV3-2) and TRBJ2-1; TRBD2 matches at 9 bases. This CDR3 contains 17 residues. In germline, CDR1 is LGHDT, CDR2 YNNKEL (reference sequence). V lost 4 bases to trimming and J lost 9 bases; unmatched junction nucleotides: 16. This CDR3 is CASSPGLGLAQGGEQFF. The CDR3 DNA reads as TGTGCCAGCAGCCCTGGCTTGGGACTAGCTCAGGGCGGTGAGCAGTTCTTC.

This chain joins TRBV18 and TRBJ1-1, with D unclear. CDR1 and CDR2 (germline): KGHSH, LQKENI. The CDR3 consists of 15 residues. Trimming stripped 1 base from V and 4 bases from J, with 13 bases between. The CDR3 bases are TGTGCCAGCTCACCACGCGATTCGGGTGGCACTGAAGCTTTCTTT. Protein sequence: CASSPRDSGGTEAFF.

The rearrangement uses TRBV9 and TRBJ1-2; the D is unclear. Per the germline V gene, CDR1 is SGDLS and CDR2 is YYNGEE. This CDR3 is built from 15 residues. The V gene lost 0 bases and the J gene lost 1 base, with 10 bases spanning the gap. Here the CDR3 reads CASSVAGLGNYGYTF. CDR3 DNA: TGTGCCAGCAGCGTAGCGGGGTTAGGTAACTATGGCTACACCTTC. The full variable domain, completed using reference TRBV9 and TRBJ1-2, is DSGVTQTPKHLITATGQRVTLRCSPRSGDLSVYWYQQSLDQGLQFLIQYYNGEERAKGNILERFSAQQFPDLHSELNLSSLELGDSALYFCASSVAGLGNYGYTFGSGTRLTVV.

The chain recombines TRBV7-3 with TRBJ2-1; 7 nucleotides line up with TRBD1. The junction had 7 bases not matched to a gene; V was cut back by 2 bases and J by 9 bases. Germline V gene lookup returns CDR1 SGHTA and CDR2 FQGTGA. This CDR3 region has 14 residues. Here the CDR3 DNA reads TGTGCCAGCAGCTTAGGTTCAGGGGGAACTGAGCAGTTCTTC. Its translation is CASSLGSGGTEQFF.

This clone is medium-sized by share. Other DNA sequences in the same sample also yield this CDR3. The V and J genes are TRBV27 and TRBJ2-7; 9 bases fit TRBD2. The CDR3 has 15 residues. V lost 2 bases to trimming and J lost 3 bases; unmatched junction nucleotides: 5. The V gene's germline CDR1 is MNHEY and CDR2 SMNVEV (reference sequence). CDR3 sequence (DNA): TGTGCCAGCAGTTTAGGTAGCGGGGGATACTACGAGCAGTACTTC. This codes for CASSLGSGGYYEQYF.

This clone was counted once. For the CDR3, the DNA is TGTGCCATCCTCCGCGGGTCAAGTTCGTCTGAGCAGTACTTC. Amino acid sequence: CAILRGSSSSEQYF. This chain uses TRBV10-3 with TRBJ2-7; a possible D gene is TRBD2 (5 bases). The length of the CDR3 is 14 residues. Per the germline V gene, CDR1 is ENHRY and CDR2 is SYGVKD. V lost 8 bases and J 7 bases, leaving 21 bases between the germline ends.

V gene TRBV7-2 combines with J gene TRBJ1-5; 9 bases align to TRBD1. CDR3 size: 15 residues. CDR1 SGHTA and CDR2 FQGNSA come from the germline V gene. Germline trimming cut 5 bases from V and 4 bases from J; bases unmatched to any gene: 6. The CDR3 loop is CASSASDRGNQPQHF. For the CDR3, the DNA is TGTGCCAGCAGCGCCTCGGACAGGGGAAATCAGCCCCAGCATTTT. Supplemented by reference TRBV7-2 and TRBJ1-5, the full variable domain reads GAGVSQSPSNKVTEKGKDVELRCDPISGHTALYWYRQSLGQGLEFLIYFQGNSAPDKSGLPSDRFSAERTGGSVSTLTIQRTQQEDSAVYLCASSASDRGNQPQHFGDGTRLSIL.

The chain's CDR3 is CASTPFGGRTEAFF. CDR3 in DNA: TGTGCCAGCACCCCGTTTGGGGGCCGGACTGAAGCTTTCTTT. The chain combines TRBV2 with TRBJ1-1; possible D gene TRBD1, 6 bases. The CDR3 spans 14 residues. The V end lost 7 bases, the J end lost 5 bases, and 17 bases lay between the germline ends. Germline-derived CDR1 and CDR2 are SNHLY and FYNNEI. Variable domain in full (rest from reference TRBV2 and TRBJ1-1): EPEVTQTPSHQVTQMGQEVILRCVPISNHLYFYWYRQILGQKVEFLVSFYNNEISEKSEIFDDQFSVERPDGSNFTLKIRSTKLEDSAMYFCASTPFGGRTEAFFGQGTRLTVV.

The chain links TRBV9 to TRBJ2-6, with no clear D. V dropped 4 bases and J dropped 1 base, with 6 bases sitting between them. CDR1 is SGDLS, CDR2 YYNGEE, per germline. CDR3 size: 14 residues. Here the CDR3 DNA reads TGTGCCAGCAGCCCCCCGTCTGGGGCCAACGTCCTGACTTTC. Amino acid sequence: CASSPPSGANVLTF.

The chain combines TRBV30 with TRBJ1-5; possibly TRBD1 for D (5 bases). The V and J ends lost 2 bases and 0 bases respectively, with 8 bases between them. CDR3 length: 14 amino acids. The germline CDR1 and CDR2 sequences are GTSNPN and SVGIG (reference sequence). The CDR3 spells CAWSNRNSNQPQHF. CDR3 DNA: TGTGCCTGGAGTAACAGGAATAGCAATCAGCCCCAGCATTTT.

The J gene is TRBJ2-3, the V gene TRBV28, with 7 bases fitting TRBD2. The ends lost 8 bases at V and 5 bases at J; junction bases unmatched: 10. This CDR3 has 14 residues. Germline V lookup: CDR1 MDHEN, CDR2 SYDVKM. In DNA form, the CDR3 reads TGTGCCAGCGTCCAGTCCGGGGAGGGAGATACGCAGTATTTT. This gives the protein CASVQSGEGDTQYF.

The chain employs TRBV3-1 (or the pseudogene TRBV3-2) and TRBJ2-3, with TRBD2 matching over 9 bases. This CDR3 comprises 13 residues. V was pared by 4 bases and J by 6 bases, with 2 bases of the junction left unmatched. In germline, CDR1 is LGHDT, CDR2 YNNKEL (reference sequence). The CDR3 protein is CASSLREGDTQYF. The CDR3, as DNA: TGTGCCAGCAGCCTGCGGGAGGGGGATACGCAGTATTTT.

The genes are TRBV7-9 and TRBJ1-1, with D perhaps matching TRBD1 (5 bases). The CDR3 is made up of 14 amino acids. The V gene's germline CDR1 is SEHNR and CDR2 FQNEAQ (reference sequence). The V gene lost 4 bases and the J gene lost 11 bases, with 20 bases spanning the gap. The CDR3 DNA is TGTGCCAGCAGCTCGGACATAAGAGAATCCCCGGCTTTCTTT. It encodes CASSSDIRESPAFF.